The entry below gives a single T cell receptor beta chain sequence along with its context. The sample comes from a study of T cell responses to AZD1222 COVID-19 vaccine. The germline CDR1 and CDR2 sequences are KGHSH and LQKENI. The CDR3 runs 16 residues. J was trimmed by 5 bases and V by 2 bases; bases with no gene match: 7. Sequencing was performed with immunoSEQ multiplex PCR; in TCRdb, only in-frame clones are kept and a portion is missing. The data show around 62,000 clones, roughly 90% seen once. The chain has TRBV18 and TRBJ1-5; TRBD1 matches at 9 bases. The clonotype originates from an adult in good health. Sequencing was performed on peripheral blood, taken on day 0 of AZD1222 vaccination. The CDR3 bases are TGTGCCAGCTCACCAACCCGACAGGGGGTAGATCAGCCCCAGCATTTT. Translation: CASSPTRQGVDQPQHF. Variable domain in full (rest from reference TRBV18 and TRBJ1-5): NAGVMQNPRHLVRRRGQEARLRCSPMKGHSHVYWYRQLPEEGLKFMVYLQKENIIDESGMPKERFSAEFPKEGPSILRIQQVVRGDSAAYFCASSPTRQGVDQPQHFGDGTRLSIL.